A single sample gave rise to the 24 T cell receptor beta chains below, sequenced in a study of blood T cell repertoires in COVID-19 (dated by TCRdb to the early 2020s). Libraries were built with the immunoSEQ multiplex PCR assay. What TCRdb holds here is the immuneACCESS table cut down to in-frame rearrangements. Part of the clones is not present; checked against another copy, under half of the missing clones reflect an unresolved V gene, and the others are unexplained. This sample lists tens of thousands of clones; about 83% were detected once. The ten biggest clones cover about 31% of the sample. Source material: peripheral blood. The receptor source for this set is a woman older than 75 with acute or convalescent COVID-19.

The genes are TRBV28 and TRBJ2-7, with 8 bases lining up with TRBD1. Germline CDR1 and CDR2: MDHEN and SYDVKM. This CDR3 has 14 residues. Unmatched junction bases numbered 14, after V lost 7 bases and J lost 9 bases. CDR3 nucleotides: TGTGCCAGCAATAATGGACAGGGCCGTACGACGCAGTACTTC. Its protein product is CASNNGQGRTTQYF.

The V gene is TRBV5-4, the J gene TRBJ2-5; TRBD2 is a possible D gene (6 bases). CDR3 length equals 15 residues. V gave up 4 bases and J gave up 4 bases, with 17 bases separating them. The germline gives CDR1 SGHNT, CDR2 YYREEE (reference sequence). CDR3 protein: CASSPDIGGRETQYF. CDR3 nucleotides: TGTGCCAGCAGCCCAGACATCGGAGGGCGAGAGACCCAGTACTTC.

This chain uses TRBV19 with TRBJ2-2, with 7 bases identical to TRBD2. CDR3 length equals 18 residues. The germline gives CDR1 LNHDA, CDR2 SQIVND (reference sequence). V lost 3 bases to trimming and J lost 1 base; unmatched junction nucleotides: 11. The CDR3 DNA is TGTGCCAGTAGTATCCAGCGAACCGGACTAGGGAACACCGGGGAGCTGTTTTTT. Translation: CASSIQRTGLGNTGELFF.

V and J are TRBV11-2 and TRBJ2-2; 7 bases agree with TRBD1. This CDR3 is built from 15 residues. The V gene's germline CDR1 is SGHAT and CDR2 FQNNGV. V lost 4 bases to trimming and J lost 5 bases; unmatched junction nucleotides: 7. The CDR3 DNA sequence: TGTGCCAGCAGCTCCAGCACAGGGGCGACCGGGGAGCTGTTTTTT. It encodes CASSSSTGATGELFF.

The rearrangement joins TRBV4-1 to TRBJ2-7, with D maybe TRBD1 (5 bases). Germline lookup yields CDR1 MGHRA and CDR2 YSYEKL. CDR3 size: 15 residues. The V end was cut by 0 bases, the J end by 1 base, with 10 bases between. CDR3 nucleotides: TGCGCCAGCAGCCAAGATTCAGGGTCTTCCTACGAGCAGTACTTC. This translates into CASSQDSGSSYEQYF.

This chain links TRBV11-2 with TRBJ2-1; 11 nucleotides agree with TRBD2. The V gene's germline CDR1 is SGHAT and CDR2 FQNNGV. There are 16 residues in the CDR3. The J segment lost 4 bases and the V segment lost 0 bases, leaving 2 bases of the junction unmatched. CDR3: CASSLDRTSGYNEQFF. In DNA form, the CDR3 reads TGTGCCAGCAGCTTAGATCGGACTAGCGGGTACAATGAGCAGTTCTTC.

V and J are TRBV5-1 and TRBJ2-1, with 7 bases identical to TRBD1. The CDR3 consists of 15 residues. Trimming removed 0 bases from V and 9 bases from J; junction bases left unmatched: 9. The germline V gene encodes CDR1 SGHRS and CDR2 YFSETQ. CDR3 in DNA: TGCGCCAGCAGCTTGGGTGACAGGGAAGGGGGTGAGCAGTTCTTC. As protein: CASSLGDREGGEQFF. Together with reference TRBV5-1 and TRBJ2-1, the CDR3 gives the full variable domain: KAGVTQTPRYLIKTRGQQVTLSCSPISGHRSVSWYQQTPGQGLQFLFEYFSETQRNKGNFPGRFSGRQFSNSRSEMNVSTLELGDSALYLCASSLGDREGGEQFFGPGTRLTVL.

Here the CDR3 DNA reads TGTGCCAGCAGAACACCTTACTCCTACGAGCAGTACTTC. This gives the protein CASRTPYSYEQYF. The chain recombines TRBV6-5 with TRBJ2-7; the D is unclear. The CDR3 runs to 13 residues. Germline V gives CDR1 MNHEY, CDR2 SVGAGI. Trimming pared 6 bases from V and 0 bases from J, leaving 9 bases between.

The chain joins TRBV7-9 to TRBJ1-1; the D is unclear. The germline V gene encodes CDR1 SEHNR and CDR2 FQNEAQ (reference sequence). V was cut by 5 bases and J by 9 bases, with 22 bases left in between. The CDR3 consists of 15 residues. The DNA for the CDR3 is TGTGCCAGCAGCCCCGGAGGGAGTGCCTTAGAGAAAGCTTTCTTT. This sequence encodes CASSPGGSALEKAFF.

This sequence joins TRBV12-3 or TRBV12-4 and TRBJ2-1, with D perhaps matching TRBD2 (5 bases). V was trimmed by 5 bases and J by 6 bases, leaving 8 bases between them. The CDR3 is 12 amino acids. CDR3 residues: CASSPEGNEQFF. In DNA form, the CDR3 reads TGTGCCAGCAGTCCCGAGGGCAATGAGCAGTTCTTC.

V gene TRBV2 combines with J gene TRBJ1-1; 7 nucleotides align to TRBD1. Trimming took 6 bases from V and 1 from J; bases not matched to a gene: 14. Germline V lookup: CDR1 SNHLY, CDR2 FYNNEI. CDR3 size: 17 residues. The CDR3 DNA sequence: TGTGCCAGCAGGGGCAGAAACAGGGGTCTGGGGAACACTGAAGCTTTCTTT. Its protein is CASRGRNRGLGNTEAFF.

The CDR3 DNA reads TGTGCCAGCAGTCAGCGGGACAGGGGGATTTACTACGAGCAGTACTTC. Protein: CASSQRDRGIYYEQYF. This sequence joins TRBV6-6 and TRBJ2-7; 11 bases are shared with TRBD1. CDR1 and CDR2 (germline): MNHNY, SVGAGI (reference sequence). V lost 5 bases to trimming and J lost 3 bases; unmatched junction nucleotides: 9. This CDR3 is built from 16 residues.

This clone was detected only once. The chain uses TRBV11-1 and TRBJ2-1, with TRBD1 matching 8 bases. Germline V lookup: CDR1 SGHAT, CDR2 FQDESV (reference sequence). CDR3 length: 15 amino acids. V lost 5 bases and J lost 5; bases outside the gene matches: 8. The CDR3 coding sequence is TGTGCCAGCAGCCTAAGGACAGGGACCCACAATGAGCAGTTCTTC. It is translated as CASSLRTGTHNEQFF.

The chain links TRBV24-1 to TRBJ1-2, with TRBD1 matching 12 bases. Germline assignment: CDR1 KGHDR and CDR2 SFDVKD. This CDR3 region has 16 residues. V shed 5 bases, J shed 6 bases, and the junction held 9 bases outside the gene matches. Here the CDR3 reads CATSANTGQGAHGYTF. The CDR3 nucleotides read TGTGCCACCAGTGCCAATACGGGACAGGGGGCCCATGGCTACACCTTC.

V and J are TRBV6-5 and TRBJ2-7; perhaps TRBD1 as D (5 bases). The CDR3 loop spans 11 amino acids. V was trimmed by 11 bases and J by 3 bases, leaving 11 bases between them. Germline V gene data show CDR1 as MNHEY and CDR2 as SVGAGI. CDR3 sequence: CAAARDYEQYF. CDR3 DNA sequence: TGTGCCGCCGCCAGGGACTACGAGCAGTACTTC.

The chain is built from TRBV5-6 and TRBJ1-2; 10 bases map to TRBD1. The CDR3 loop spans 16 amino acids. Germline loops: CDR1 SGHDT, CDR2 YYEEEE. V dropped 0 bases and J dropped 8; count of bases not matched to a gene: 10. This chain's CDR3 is CASSLVGQGDLNGYTF. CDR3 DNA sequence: TGTGCCAGCAGCTTGGTTGGACAGGGGGATCTAAACGGCTACACCTTC.

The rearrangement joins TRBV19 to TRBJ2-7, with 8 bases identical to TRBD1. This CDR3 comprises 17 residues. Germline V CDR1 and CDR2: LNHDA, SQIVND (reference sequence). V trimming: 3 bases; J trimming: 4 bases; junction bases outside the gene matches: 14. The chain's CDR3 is CASSMGTSGQAFYEQYF. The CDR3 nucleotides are TGTGCCAGTAGTATGGGGACTTCGGGACAGGCCTTTTACGAGCAGTACTTC.

CDR3 amino acids: CASSIPQGYGYTF. The CDR3 nucleotides are TGTGCCAGTAGTATCCCGCAGGGCTATGGCTACACCTTC. The rearrangement uses TRBV19 and TRBJ1-2; D possibly corresponds to TRBD1 (5 bases). CDR3 length: 13 amino acids. In germline, CDR1 is LNHDA, CDR2 SQIVND (reference sequence). V shed 3 bases and J shed 4 bases, with 9 bases lying between them. Using reference TRBV19 and TRBJ1-2 for the parts outside the CDR3, the full variable domain is DGGITQSPKYLFRKEGQNVTLSCEQNLNHDAMYWYRQDPGQGLRLIYYSQIVNDFQKGDIAEGYSVSREKKESFPLTVTSAQKNPTAFYLCASSIPQGYGYTFGSGTRLTVV.

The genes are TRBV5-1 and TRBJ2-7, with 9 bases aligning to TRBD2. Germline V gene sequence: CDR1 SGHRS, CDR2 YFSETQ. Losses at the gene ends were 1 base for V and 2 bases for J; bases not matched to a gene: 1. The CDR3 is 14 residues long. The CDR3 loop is CASSLSSGTYEQYF. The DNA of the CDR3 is TGCGCCAGCAGCTTGTCTAGCGGGACCTACGAGCAGTACTTC.

The CDR3 region has the DNA TGCGCCAGCAGTCGACTAGCGGGAGGGGGGGATACGCAGTATTTT. Its protein is CASSRLAGGGDTQYF. This chain uses TRBV4-1 with TRBJ2-3, with 14 bases fitting TRBD2. V shed 6 bases, J shed 6 bases, and the junction held 5 bases outside the gene matches. Germline CDR1 is MGHRA and CDR2 is YSYEKL. The CDR3 sequence is 15 residues long.

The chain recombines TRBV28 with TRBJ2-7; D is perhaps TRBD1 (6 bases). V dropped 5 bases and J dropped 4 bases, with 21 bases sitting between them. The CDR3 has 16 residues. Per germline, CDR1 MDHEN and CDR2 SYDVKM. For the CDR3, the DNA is TGTGCCAGCAGTCCCCTCCCCAGGGGTTATCCATACGAGCAGTACTTC. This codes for CASSPLPRGYPYEQYF.

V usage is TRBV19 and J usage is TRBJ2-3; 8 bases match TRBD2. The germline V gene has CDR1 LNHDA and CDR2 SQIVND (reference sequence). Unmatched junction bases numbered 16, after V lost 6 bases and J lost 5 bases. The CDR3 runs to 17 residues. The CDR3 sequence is CASSPRAGGGFGDTQYF. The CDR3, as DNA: TGTGCCAGTAGCCCCAGGGCGGGAGGAGGGTTTGGAGATACGCAGTATTTT.

CDR3 in amino acids: CASSHVSWRSDEQFF. As DNA, the CDR3 is TGTGCCAGCAGCCACGTCTCTTGGCGGTCCGATGAGCAGTTCTTC. The rearrangement uses TRBV9 and TRBJ2-1; D gene unclear. Trimming took off 4 bases at V and 8 bases at J, with 19 bases between the two ends. The CDR3 is 15 residues long. CDR1 and CDR2 from the germline V gene are SGDLS and YYNGEE.

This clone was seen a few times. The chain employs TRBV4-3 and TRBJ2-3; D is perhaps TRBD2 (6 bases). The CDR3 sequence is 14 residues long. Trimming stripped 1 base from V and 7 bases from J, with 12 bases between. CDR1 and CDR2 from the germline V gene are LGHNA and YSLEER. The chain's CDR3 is CASSQGKAGYTQYF. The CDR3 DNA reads TGCGCCAGCAGCCAAGGGAAGGCGGGGTATACGCAGTATTTT.